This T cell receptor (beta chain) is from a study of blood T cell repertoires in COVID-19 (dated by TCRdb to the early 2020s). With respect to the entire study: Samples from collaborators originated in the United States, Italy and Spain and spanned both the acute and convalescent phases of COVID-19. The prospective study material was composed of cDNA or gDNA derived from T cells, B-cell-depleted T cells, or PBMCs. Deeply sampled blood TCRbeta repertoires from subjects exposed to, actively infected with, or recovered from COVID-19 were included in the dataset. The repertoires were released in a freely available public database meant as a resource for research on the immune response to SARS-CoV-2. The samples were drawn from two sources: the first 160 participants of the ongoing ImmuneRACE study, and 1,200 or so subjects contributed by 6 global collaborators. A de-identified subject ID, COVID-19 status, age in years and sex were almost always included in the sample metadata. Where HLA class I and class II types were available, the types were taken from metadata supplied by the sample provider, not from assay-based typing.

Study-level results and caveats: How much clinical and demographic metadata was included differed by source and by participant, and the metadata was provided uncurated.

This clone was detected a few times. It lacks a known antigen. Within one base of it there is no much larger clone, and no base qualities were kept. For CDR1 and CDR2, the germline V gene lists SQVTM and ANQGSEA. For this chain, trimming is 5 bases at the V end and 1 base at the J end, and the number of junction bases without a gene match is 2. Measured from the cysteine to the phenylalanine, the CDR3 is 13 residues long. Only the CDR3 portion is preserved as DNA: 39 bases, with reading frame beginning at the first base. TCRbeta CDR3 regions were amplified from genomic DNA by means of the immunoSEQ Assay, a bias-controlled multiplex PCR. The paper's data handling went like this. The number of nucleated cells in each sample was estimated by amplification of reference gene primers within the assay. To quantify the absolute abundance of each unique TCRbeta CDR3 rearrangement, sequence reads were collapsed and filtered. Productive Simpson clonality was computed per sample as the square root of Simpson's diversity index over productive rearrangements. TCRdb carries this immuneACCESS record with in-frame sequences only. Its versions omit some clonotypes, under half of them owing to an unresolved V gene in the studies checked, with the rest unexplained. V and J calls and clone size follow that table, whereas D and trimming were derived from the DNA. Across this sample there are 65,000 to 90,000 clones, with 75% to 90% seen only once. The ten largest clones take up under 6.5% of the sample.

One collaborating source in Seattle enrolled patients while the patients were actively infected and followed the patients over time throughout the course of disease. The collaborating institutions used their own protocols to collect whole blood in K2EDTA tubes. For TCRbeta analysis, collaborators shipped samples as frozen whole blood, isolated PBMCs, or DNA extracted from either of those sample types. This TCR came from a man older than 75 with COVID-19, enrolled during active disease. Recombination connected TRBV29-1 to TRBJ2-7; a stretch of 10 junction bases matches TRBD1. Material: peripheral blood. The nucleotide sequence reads TGCAGCGTTTCGGGACAGGGGTCCTACGAGCAGTACTTC. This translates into CSVSGQGSYEQYF.